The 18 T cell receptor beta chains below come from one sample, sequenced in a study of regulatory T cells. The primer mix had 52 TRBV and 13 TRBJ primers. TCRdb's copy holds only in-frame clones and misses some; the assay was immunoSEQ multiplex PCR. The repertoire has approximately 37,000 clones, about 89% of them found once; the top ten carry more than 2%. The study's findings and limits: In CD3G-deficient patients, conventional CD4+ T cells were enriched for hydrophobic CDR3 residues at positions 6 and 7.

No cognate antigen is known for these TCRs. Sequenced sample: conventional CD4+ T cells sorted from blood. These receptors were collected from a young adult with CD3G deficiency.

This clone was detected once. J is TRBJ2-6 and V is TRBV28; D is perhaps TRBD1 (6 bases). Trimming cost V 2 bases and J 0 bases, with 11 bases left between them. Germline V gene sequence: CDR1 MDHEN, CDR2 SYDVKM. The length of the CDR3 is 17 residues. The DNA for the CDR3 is TGTGCCAGCAGTTTAGCTGGGGGACACTCTGGGGCCAACGTCCTGACTTTC. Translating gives CASSLAGGHSGANVLTF.

CDR3 sequence reads: CASSGAEGLGYGYTF. The DNA of the CDR3 is TGTGCCAGCAGCGGGGCAGAGGGGCTGGGGTATGGCTACACCTTC. The rearrangement uses TRBV6-1 and TRBJ1-2, with a weak D call TRBD1 (5 bases). V was shortened by 6 bases and J by 5 bases, with 19 bases between the two germline ends. This CDR3 is built from 15 residues. Germline CDR1 reads MNHNS; CDR2 reads SASEGT.

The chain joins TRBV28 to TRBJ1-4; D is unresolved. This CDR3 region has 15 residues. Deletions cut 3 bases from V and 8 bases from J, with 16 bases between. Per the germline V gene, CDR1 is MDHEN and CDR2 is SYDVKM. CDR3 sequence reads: CASSFSRAVGEKLFF. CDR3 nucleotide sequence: TGTGCCAGCAGTTTTTCAAGGGCAGTCGGGGAAAAACTGTTTTTT.

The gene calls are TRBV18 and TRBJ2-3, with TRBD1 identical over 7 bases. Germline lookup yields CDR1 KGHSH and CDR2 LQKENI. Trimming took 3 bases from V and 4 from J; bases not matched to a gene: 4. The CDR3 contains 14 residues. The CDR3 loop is CASSPNQGADTQYF. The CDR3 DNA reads TGTGCCAGCTCACCTAATCAGGGGGCAGATACGCAGTATTTT.

CDR3 in amino acids: CASRGGGYEQYF. The CDR3 nucleotides are TGTGCCAGCCGCGGCGGGGGTTACGAGCAGTACTTC. The chain links TRBV6-6 to TRBJ2-7; the match to TRBD2 covers 7 bases. The CDR3 contains 12 residues. The junction had 5 bases not matched to a gene; V was cut back by 8 bases and J by 4 bases. Germline V gene sequence: CDR1 MNHNY, CDR2 SVGAGI (reference sequence).

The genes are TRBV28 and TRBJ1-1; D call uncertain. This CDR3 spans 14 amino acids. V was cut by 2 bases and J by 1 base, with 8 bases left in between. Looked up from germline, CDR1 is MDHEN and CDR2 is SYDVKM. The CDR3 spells CASSLLRQNTEAFF. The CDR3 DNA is TGTGCCAGCAGTTTACTTCGGCAGAACACTGAAGCTTTCTTT.

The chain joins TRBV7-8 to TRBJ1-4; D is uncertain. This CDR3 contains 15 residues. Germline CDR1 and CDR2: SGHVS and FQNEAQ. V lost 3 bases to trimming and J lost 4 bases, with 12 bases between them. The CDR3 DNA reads TGTGCCAGCAGCTTGGCGTTGGAATTTAATGAAAAACTGTTTTTT. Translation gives CASSLALEFNEKLFF.

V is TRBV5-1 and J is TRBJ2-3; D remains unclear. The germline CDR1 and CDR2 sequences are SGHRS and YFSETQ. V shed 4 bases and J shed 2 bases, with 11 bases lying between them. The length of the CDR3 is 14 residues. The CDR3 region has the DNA TGCGCCAGCAGCCTAGAGCATGACACAGATACGCAGTATTTT. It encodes CASSLEHDTDTQYF. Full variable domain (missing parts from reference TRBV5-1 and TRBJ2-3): KAGVTQTPRYLIKTRGQQVTLSCSPISGHRSVSWYQQTPGQGLQFLFEYFSETQRNKGNFPGRFSGRQFSNSRSEMNVSTLELGDSALYLCASSLEHDTDTQYFGPGTRLTVL.

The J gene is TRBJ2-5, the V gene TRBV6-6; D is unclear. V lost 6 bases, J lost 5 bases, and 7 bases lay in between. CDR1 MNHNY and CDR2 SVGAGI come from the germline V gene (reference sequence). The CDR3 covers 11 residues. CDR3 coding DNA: TGTGCCAGCAGCTCTGCGGAGACCCAGTACTTC. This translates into CASSSAETQYF.

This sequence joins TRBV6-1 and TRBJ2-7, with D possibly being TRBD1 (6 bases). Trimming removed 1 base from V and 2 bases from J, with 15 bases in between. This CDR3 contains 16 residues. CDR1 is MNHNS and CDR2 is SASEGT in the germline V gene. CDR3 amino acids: CASSEVGTGLPYEQYF. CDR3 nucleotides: TGTGCCAGCAGTGAAGTTGGAACAGGGTTACCCTACGAGCAGTACTTC.

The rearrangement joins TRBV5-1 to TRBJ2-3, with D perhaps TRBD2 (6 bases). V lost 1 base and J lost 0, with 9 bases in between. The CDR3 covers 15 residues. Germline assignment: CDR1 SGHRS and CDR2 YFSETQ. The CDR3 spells CASSLTSLSTDTQYF. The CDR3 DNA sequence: TGCGCCAGCAGCTTGACTAGCTTAAGCACAGATACGCAGTATTTT.

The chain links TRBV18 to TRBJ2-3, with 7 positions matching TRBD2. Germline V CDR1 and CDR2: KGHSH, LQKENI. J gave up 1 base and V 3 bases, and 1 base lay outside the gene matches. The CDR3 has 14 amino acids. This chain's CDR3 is CASSPSGGTDTQYF. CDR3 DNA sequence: TGTGCCAGCTCACCGAGCGGGGGCACAGATACGCAGTATTTT. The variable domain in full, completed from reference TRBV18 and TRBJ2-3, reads NAGVMQNPRHLVRRRGQEARLRCSPMKGHSHVYWYRQLPEEGLKFMVYLQKENIIDESGMPKERFSAEFPKEGPSILRIQQVVRGDSAAYFCASSPSGGTDTQYFGPGTRLTVL.

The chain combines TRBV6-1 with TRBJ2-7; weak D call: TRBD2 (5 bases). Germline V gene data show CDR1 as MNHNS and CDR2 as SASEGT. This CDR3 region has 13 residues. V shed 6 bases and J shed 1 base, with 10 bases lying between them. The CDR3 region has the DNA TGTGCCAGCAGGCGGAGCGGATCCTACGAGCAGTACTTC. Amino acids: CASRRSGSYEQYF.

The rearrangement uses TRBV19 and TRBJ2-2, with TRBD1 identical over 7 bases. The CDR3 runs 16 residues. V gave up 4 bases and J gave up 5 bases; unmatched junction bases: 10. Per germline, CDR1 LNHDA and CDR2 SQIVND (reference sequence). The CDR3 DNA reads TGTGCCAGTAGTAACCGACAGGGTGGCAGGACCGGGGAGCTGTTTTTT. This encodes CASSNRQGGRTGELFF.

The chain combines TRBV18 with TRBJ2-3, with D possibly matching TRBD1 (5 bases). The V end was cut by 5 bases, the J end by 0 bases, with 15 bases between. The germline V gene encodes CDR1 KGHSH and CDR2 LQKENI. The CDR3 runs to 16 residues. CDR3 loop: CASSITGTTSTDTQYF. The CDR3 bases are TGTGCCAGCTCAATAACAGGAACAACTAGCACAGATACGCAGTATTTT.

Written as DNA, the CDR3 is TGCGCCAGCAGAGAAAATAGCGGGAGTCCCACCAGAGTGACCCAGTACTTC. Its translation: CASRENSGSPTRVTQYF. J is TRBJ2-5 and V is TRBV5-1, with 9 bases matching TRBD2. Germline trimming cut 5 bases from V and 7 bases from J; bases unmatched to any gene: 18. The length of the CDR3 is 17 residues. From germline, CDR1 is SGHRS and CDR2 YFSETQ.

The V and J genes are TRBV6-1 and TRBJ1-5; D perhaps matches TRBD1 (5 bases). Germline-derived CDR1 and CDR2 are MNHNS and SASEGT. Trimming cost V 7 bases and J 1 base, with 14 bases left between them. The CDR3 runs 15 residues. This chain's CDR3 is CASNKSGRSNQPQHF. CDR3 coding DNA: TGTGCCAGCAACAAATCAGGGAGGAGCAATCAGCCCCAGCATTTT.

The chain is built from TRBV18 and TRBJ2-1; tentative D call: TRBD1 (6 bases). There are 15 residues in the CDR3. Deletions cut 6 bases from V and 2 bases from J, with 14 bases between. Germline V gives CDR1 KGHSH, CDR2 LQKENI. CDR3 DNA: TGTGCCAGCTCTCAGTTCAGGGGAGCCTACAATGAGCAGTTCTTC. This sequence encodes CASSQFRGAYNEQFF.